This TCR beta chain was sequenced for a study of regulatory T cells in long-lasting Graves disease. As for time point: newly diagnosed GD, antithyroid drugs for less than 3 months. Preparation of the TCR library used RNA extracted from PBMCs. Investigators prepared the TCR beta libraries by applying iRepertoire HTBI primers and Arm-PCR of CDR3 regions. TCRdb used MiXCR to reprocess the multiplex PCR reads, holding one entry per CDR3 protein. Here the sample spans hundreds of thousands of distinct CDR3 sequences, roughly 15% being singletons. J was trimmed by 3 bases and V by 1 base; bases with no gene match: 2. There are 15 residues in the CDR3. Looked up from germline, CDR1 is SGHAT and CDR2 is FQDESV (reference sequence). This sample also appeared in a second study, on T cells in Graves' hyperthyroidism and ophthalmopathy. That work adds: Patients aged 18 to 65 had newly diagnosed hyperthyroidism that had lasted under 2 months.

The J gene is TRBJ2-4, the V gene TRBV11-1, with TRBD1 matching over 8 bases. This clonotype was obtained from a woman in her thirties with Graves disease. The starting material was peripheral blood mononuclear cells (PBMCs), obtained at new diagnosis, from a patient treated with antithyroid drugs. The CDR3: CASSLGTGSKNIQYF. CDR3 nucleotide sequence: TGTGCCAGCAGCTTAGGGACAGGGAGCAAAAACATTCAGTACTTC.